The clone carrying this TCR beta chain was detected only once. Its cognate antigen is unknown. Germline V gene data show CDR1 as MNHEY and CDR2 as SMNVEV (reference sequence). The CDR3 has 13 residues. After removal of 4 bases from V and 9 bases from J, the junction contained 6 bases not matched to a gene. The sample originates from a study of cytomegalovirus exposure and HLA in healthy donors. Study conclusions and caveats: Some TCR beta chains (164 of them) were listed as cytomegalovirus-associated.

The protocol was immunoSEQ multiplex PCR, while the TCRdb copy is restricted to in-frame clones and leaves out a portion. In the table there are 160,000 or so clones, roughly 86% of which are singletons. Sequencing input: PBMCs. The TCR sequence derives from a man aged 18 to 30 in good health and CMV-seropositive. The chain has TRBV27 and TRBJ2-4, with 7 bases lining up with TRBD2. For the CDR3, the DNA is TGTGCCAGCAGTTGGGGGGGATATGGCATTCAGTACTTC. Protein: CASSWGGYGIQYF.